This TCR beta chain came from a study of blood T cell repertoires in COVID-19. Here immunoSEQ multiplex PCR was the method, and the copy in TCRdb shows in-frame clones only, minus some. This table has roughly 53,000 clones, just under 85% appearing once. The count of this clone is one. Per the germline V gene, CDR1 is SGHRS and CDR2 is YFSETQ. Trimming removed 3 bases from V and 9 bases from J, with 15 bases in between. The CDR3 contains 14 residues. The sequenced material came from peripheral blood. The V gene is TRBV5-1, the J gene TRBJ1-4, with D perhaps matching TRBD1 (5 bases). This sequence originates from a human donor in a cohort sampled during active COVID-19. In DNA, the CDR3 is TGCGCCAGCAGCTCGATCGGGGGGGATCAAAAACTGTTTTTT. This sequence encodes CASSSIGGDQKLFF.